The clone carrying this TCR beta chain was found once. The sample is drawn from a study of blood T cell repertoires in COVID-19. For the study at large: Whether acute or convalescent, the COVID-19 samples came from the United States, Italy and Spain. PBMCs, B-cell-depleted T cells, or T cells provided the cDNA or gDNA that made up the material.

Deletions cut 3 bases from V and 8 bases from J, with 16 bases between. This CDR3 has 15 amino acids. Germline-derived CDR1 and CDR2 are KGHSH and LQKENI. As handled by the study authors: From reference gene primer amplification, estimates of nucleated cell counts were derived. Sequencing used immunoSEQ multiplex PCR; TCRdb keeps in-frame clones, though not all of them. V and J calls and clone size come straight from that table; D and trimming were deduced from the DNA. This sample has roughly 260,000 clones, with around 82% found just once. The sequence was collected from a woman over 75 with active or convalescent COVID-19. The sequencing sample was made of peripheral blood. The chain is built from TRBV18 and TRBJ1-4; a weak D match, TRBD1 (6 bases). The CDR3 loop is CASSPGDILGEKLFF. CDR3 DNA: TGTGCCAGCTCACCGGGGGACATATTAGGGGAAAAACTGTTTTTT.